This T cell receptor beta chain emerged from a study of PD-1 blockade in classical Hodgkin lymphoma. Study outcomes and limitations: Individuals initiating nivolumab under 1 year after ASCT were excluded. What caused the repertoire differences, perhaps disease activity or prior therapy, remains undefined. The diversity seen at baseline in complete responders resembled that of newly diagnosed patients.

Profiled with immunoSEQ multiplex PCR; TCRdb holds only in-frame clones, not every one. Of over 85,000 clones listed, 75% to 95% are singletons. The CDR3 length is 16 residues. The V and J ends lost 1 base and 4 bases respectively, with 13 bases between them. Per the germline V gene, CDR1 is LGHNT and CDR2 is FRNRAP. As for this clone: What it recognizes is unknown.

Specified time point: cycle 4 day 1 (C4D1), after more than 5 weeks of nivolumab. All the patients suffered relapse after autologous stem cell transplantation, and brentuximab vedotin exposure differed. Best outcomes ranged across complete response, partial response and progressive disease. This chain connects TRBV12-5 to TRBJ2-2, with D tentatively TRBD1 (6 bases). The source is a human donor with classical Hodgkin lymphoma. The sample consisted of peripheral blood mononuclear cells (PBMCs), taken before the fourth cycle of nivolumab. CDR3 sequence reads: CASGLGGHGRTGELFF. The CDR3, as DNA: TGTGCTAGTGGTTTGGGGGGACACGGGCGCACCGGGGAGCTGTTTTTT.